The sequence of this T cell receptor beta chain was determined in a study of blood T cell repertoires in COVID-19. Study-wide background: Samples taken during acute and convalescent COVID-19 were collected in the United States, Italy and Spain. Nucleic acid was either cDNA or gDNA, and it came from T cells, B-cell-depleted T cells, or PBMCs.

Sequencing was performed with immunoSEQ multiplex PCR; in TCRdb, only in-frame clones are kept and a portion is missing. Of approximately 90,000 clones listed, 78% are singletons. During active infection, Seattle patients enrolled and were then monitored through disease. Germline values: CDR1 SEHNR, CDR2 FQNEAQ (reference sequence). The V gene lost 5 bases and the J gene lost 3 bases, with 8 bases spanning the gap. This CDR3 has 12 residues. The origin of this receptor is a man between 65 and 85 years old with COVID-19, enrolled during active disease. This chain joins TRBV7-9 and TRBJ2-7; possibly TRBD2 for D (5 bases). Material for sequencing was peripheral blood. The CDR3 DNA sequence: TGTGCCAGCAGCACCGGGAACTACGAGCAGTACTTC. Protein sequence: CASSTGNYEQYF.